This T cell receptor (beta chain) was observed in a study of T cells in localized non-small cell lung cancer. The assay was immunoSEQ multiplex PCR, and TCRdb's table has in-frame clones only and misses some. The top ten hold about 16% of the sample, which has under 35,000 clones, about 82% seen once. The count of this clone is one. What it recognizes is unknown. General study results and limits: Prolonged overall survival went with higher T cell density in the blood. Heterogeneity is still possible, as just one tumor region was sequenced. Highest T cell clonality was seen in uninvolved adjacent lung, surpassing that measured in tumor. Appearing in adjacent lung were a median roughly 59 of the top 100 tumor clones.

Germline assignment: CDR1 SQVTM and CDR2 ANQGSEA. The CDR3 runs 13 residues. After removal of 7 bases from V and 3 bases from J, the junction contained 5 bases not matched to a gene. This receptor was obtained from a male donor aged 60 or over with stage III squamous cell lung carcinoma. J is TRBJ2-2 and V is TRBV29-1, with 7 bases matching TRBD2. Here the sequenced sample was peripheral blood, taken before any cancer treatment. CDR3: CSALAGHTGELFF. The CDR3 region has the DNA TGCAGCGCCTTAGCGGGTCACACCGGGGAGCTGTTTTTT.